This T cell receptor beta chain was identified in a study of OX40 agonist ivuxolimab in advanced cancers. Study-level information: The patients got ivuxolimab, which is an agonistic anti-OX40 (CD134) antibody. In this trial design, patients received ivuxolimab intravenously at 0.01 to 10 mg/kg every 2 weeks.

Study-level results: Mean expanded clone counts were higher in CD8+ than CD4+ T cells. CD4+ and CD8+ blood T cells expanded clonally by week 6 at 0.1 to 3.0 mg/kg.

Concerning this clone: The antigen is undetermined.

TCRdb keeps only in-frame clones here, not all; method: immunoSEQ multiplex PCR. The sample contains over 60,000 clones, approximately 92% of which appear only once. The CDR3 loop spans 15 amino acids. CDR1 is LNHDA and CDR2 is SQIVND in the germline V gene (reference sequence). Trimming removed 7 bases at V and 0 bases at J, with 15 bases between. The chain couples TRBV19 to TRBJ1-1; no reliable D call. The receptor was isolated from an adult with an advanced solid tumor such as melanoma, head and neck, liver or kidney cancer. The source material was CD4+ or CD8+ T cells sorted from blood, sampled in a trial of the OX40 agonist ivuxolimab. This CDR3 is CASTHRGRLNTEAFF. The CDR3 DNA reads TGTGCCAGTACCCACCGAGGCCGCTTGAACACTGAAGCTTTCTTT.